Sequencing of this T cell receptor beta chain was carried out in a study of blood T cell repertoires in COVID-19. Across the whole study: COVID-19 samples from acute and convalescent phases originated in the United States, Italy and Spain. Sample material is recorded as cDNA or gDNA derived from T cells, B-cell-depleted T cells, or PBMCs.

After removal of 10 bases from V and 8 bases from J, the junction contained 12 bases not matched to a gene. The CDR3 has 13 amino acids. The germline V gene encodes CDR1 MNHEY and CDR2 SVGAGI. Source study methods: Nucleated cell counts were estimated from reference gene primer amplification. The protocol was immunoSEQ multiplex PCR, while the TCRdb copy is restricted to in-frame clones and leaves out a portion. For V, J and clone size, that table is used; D and trimming come from the DNA. The data contain around 150,000 clones, more than 80% of them singletons. This TCR was recovered from a man between 70 and 80 years old with acute or convalescent COVID-19. What was sequenced was peripheral blood. The chain has TRBV6-5 and TRBJ1-2; TRBD1 agrees at 8 bases. For the CDR3, the DNA is TGTGCCACTCGGCCGGGACAGGCTCACGGCTACACCTTC. This codes for CATRPGQAHGYTF.